Detailed here is one T cell receptor beta chain. Trimming took 2 bases from V and 10 from J, leaving 12 bases between them. Germline CDR1 SGHDN, CDR2 FVKESK. The CDR3 spans 13 residues. This sample is part of a study of blood T cell repertoires in COVID-19. Study summary: PBMCs, B-cell-depleted T cells, or T cells provided the cDNA or gDNA that made up the material.

In the study's own analysis: Scientists estimated how many nucleated cells there were by amplifying reference gene primers. The table came from immunoSEQ multiplex PCR; TCRdb's copy has only in-frame clones and leaves some out. The V and J calls and clone size were taken over from that table, and D and trimming were inferred from the DNA. The sample lists 65,000 to 90,000 clones; 79% were seen once. The receptor comes from a man aged 55 to 70 with active or convalescent COVID-19. The J gene is TRBJ2-1, the V gene TRBV14; TRBD1 might be the D (6 bases). The material sequenced was peripheral blood. Here the CDR3 DNA reads TGTGCCAGCAGCCAAAGCAGGGGACGAGAGCAGTTCTTC. Residues: CASSQSRGREQFF.